One and the same sample provided the 26 T cell receptor beta chains below, sequenced in a study of blood T cell repertoires in COVID-19. Using immunoSEQ multiplex PCR, the repertoire was profiled, and TCRdb retains in-frame clones only, with some absent. The sample has approximately 50,000 clones, 75% to 95% seen once. Sequencing used peripheral blood. The receptors were sampled from a man aged 50 to 60 with active COVID-19.

Only one count was recorded for this clone. The V and J genes are TRBV9 and TRBJ2-3; weak D call: TRBD1 (5 bases). The germline V and J ends were trimmed by 3 bases and 2 bases, with 13 bases remaining between them. Germline V CDR1 and CDR2: SGDLS, YYNGEE. The CDR3 spans 15 residues. CDR3 protein: CASSAERQFTDTQYF. The CDR3 DNA follows: TGTGCCAGCAGCGCAGAACGACAGTTCACAGATACGCAGTATTTT.

The rearrangement links TRBV4-2 to TRBJ1-1; TRBD1 matches at 9 bases. Germline CDR1 reads LGHNA; CDR2 reads YNFKEQ. V shed 4 bases and J 5 bases; nucleotides not matched to a gene: 8. This CDR3 is 15 amino acids long. The CDR3, as DNA: TGTGCCAGCAGCCTTCTGACAGGGGGGAGTACTGAAGCTTTCTTT. It translates to CASSLLTGGSTEAFF.

The chain uses TRBV5-6 and TRBJ2-7; maybe TRBD2 (5 bases). Germline lookup yields CDR1 SGHDT and CDR2 YYEEEE. The CDR3 consists of 13 residues. Trimming cost V 4 bases and J 4 bases, with 12 bases left between them. The CDR3 loop reads CASSRIGVYEQYF. The CDR3 DNA reads as TGTGCCAGCAGCCGGATCGGGGTATACGAGCAGTACTTC. Drawing the rest from reference TRBV5-6 and TRBJ2-7, the complete variable domain is DAGVTQSPTHLIKTRGQQVTLRCSPKSGHDTVSWYQQALGQGPQFIFQYYEEEERQRGNFPDRFSGHQFPNYSSELNVNALLLGDSALYLCASSRIGVYEQYFGPGTRLTVT.

The chain employs TRBV4-3 and TRBJ1-1; D is uncertain. CDR3 length: 14 amino acids. The germline V and J ends were trimmed by 3 bases and 5 bases, with 13 bases remaining between them. Germline CDR1 LGHNA, CDR2 YSLEER. CDR3: CASSQNFEGTEAFF. CDR3 nucleotide sequence: TGCGCCAGCAGCCAGAATTTTGAGGGAACTGAAGCTTTCTTT.

V is TRBV4-3 and J is TRBJ2-6; D is perhaps TRBD2 (5 bases). Trimming removed 1 base from V and 2 bases from J, with 9 bases in between. The CDR3 is made up of 16 amino acids. Germline-derived CDR1 and CDR2 are LGHNA and YSLEER. In DNA, the CDR3 is TGCGCCAGCAGCCAAGTGGCGGGTGCTGGGGCCAACGTCCTGACTTTC. Amino acid sequence: CASSQVAGAGANVLTF.

The chain is built from TRBV21-1 and TRBJ2-5; the table names TRBD1, a call not compared with the DNA. TRBV21-1 is listed as a pseudogene. This CDR3 spans 15 amino acids. The CDR3 DNA reads TGTGCCAGCAGCAATCAACGAGGACAGAAAGAGACCCAGTACTTC. Its translation is CASSNQRGQKETQYF.

This clone was counted once. V gene TRBV7-2 combines with J gene TRBJ2-7, with 8 bases identical to TRBD1. Germline V lookup: CDR1 SGHTA, CDR2 FQGNSA. V was clipped by 3 bases and J by 6 bases; unmatched bases: 7. The CDR3 consists of 14 residues. The CDR3 loop reads CASSFTGGMFEQYF. The DNA for the CDR3 is TGTGCCAGCAGCTTTACAGGGGGTATGTTCGAGCAGTACTTC.

V usage is TRBV5-1 and J usage is TRBJ2-5, with D uncertain. CDR1 and CDR2 (germline): SGHRS, YFSETQ. The ends were cut back, 0 bases at V and 2 bases at J, with 8 bases in the middle. The length of the CDR3 is 14 residues. The CDR3, as DNA: TGCGCCAGCAGCTTGGTGGCACCACAAGAGACCCAGTACTTC. This encodes CASSLVAPQETQYF.

The chain employs TRBV4-1 and TRBJ2-4, with a weak D call TRBD2 (5 bases). The CDR3 spans 11 residues. The germline gives CDR1 MGHRA, CDR2 YSYEKL. V lost 4 bases to trimming and J lost 11 bases, with 9 bases between them. In DNA form, the CDR3 reads TGCGCCAGCAGCCCGAGGGCTCTTCAGTACTTC. Its protein is CASSPRALQYF.

This rearrangement joins TRBV7-2 to TRBJ2-3, with 10 bases identical to TRBD2. The length of the CDR3 is 13 residues. Unmatched junction bases numbered 5, after V lost 1 base and J lost 13 bases. Germline loops: CDR1 SGHTA, CDR2 FQGNSA. CDR3 protein: CASSLGVLAGEYF. The CDR3 bases are TGTGCCAGCAGCTTAGGGGTGCTAGCGGGAGAGTATTTT.

The chain links TRBV11-1 to TRBJ1-1; D remains ambiguous. Germline CDR1 and CDR2: SGHAT and FQDESV (reference sequence). Trimming pared 3 bases from V and 2 bases from J, leaving 16 bases between. The CDR3 is made up of 16 amino acids. The CDR3 DNA reads TGTGCCAGCAGCTTCCACCCGGAGGGCTTTAACACTGAAGCTTTCTTT. Its protein product is CASSFHPEGFNTEAFF.

The CDR3 coding sequence is TGTGCCAGTAGTCCCGGGAATAATGAAAAACTGTTTTTT. Its translation: CASSPGNNEKLFF. The chain couples TRBV19 to TRBJ1-4, with D hard to call. Germline values: CDR1 LNHDA, CDR2 SQIVND (reference sequence). V was clipped by 5 bases and J by 4 bases, with 8 bases between them. This CDR3 comprises 13 residues.

This clone was found a few times. The CDR3 DNA sequence: TGTGCCAGCAGCTTATCAAGGGGGGGTAGCGCAGATACGCAGTATTTT. Translating it yields CASSLSRGGSADTQYF. The V and J genes are TRBV7-2 and TRBJ2-3; D is perhaps TRBD2 (7 bases). Trimming removed 2 bases at V and 4 bases at J, with 16 bases between. This CDR3 has 16 residues. Germline CDR1 SGHTA, CDR2 FQGNSA. Together with reference TRBV7-2 and TRBJ2-3, the CDR3 gives the full variable domain: GAGVSQSPSNKVTEKGKDVELRCDPISGHTALYWYRQSLGQGLEFLIYFQGNSAPDKSGLPSDRFSAERTGGSVSTLTIQRTQQEDSAVYLCASSLSRGGSADTQYFGPGTRLTVL.

J is TRBJ2-5 and V is TRBV5-1; no reliable D call. V shed 3 bases and J shed 4 bases, with 4 bases lying between them. Germline lookup yields CDR1 SGHRS and CDR2 YFSETQ. The CDR3 sequence is 11 residues long. DNA of the CDR3: TGCGCCAGCAGCTCCCTAGAGACCCAGTACTTC. This sequence encodes CASSSLETQYF. The full variable domain, with the rest looked up from reference TRBV5-1 and TRBJ2-5, is KAGVTQTPRYLIKTRGQQVTLSCSPISGHRSVSWYQQTPGQGLQFLFEYFSETQRNKGNFPGRFSGRQFSNSRSEMNVSTLELGDSALYLCASSSLETQYFGPGTRLLVL.

V usage is TRBV3-1 (or the pseudogene TRBV3-2) and J usage is TRBJ2-1; possibly TRBD2 for D (5 bases). Per germline, CDR1 LGHDT and CDR2 YNNKEL (reference sequence). The CDR3 has 15 residues. The ends were cut back, 1 base at V and 9 bases at J, with 16 bases in the middle. DNA for the CDR3: TGTGCCAGCAGCCAAGTGGTTGGCCGAGAGGGTGAGCAGTTCTTC. Protein product: CASSQVVGREGEQFF.

In DNA, the CDR3 is TGTGCCTGGAGTGTACTCCATGGCTACACCTTC. Protein sequence: CAWSVLHGYTF. The gene calls are TRBV30 and TRBJ1-2; D not resolved. V was pared by 0 bases and J by 6 bases, with 5 bases between. This CDR3 is built from 11 residues. The germline CDR1 and CDR2 sequences are GTSNPN and SVGIG (reference sequence).

Of note for this clone: The junction departs from germline at one end; a sequencing error may be responsible. The chain recombines TRBV2 with TRBJ1-2; D is uncertain. This CDR3 is built from 13 residues. The germline CDR1 and CDR2 sequences are SNHLY and FYNNEI. This CDR3 reads CASLEEIPTAVFF. The CDR3 DNA reads as TGTGCCAGCCTGGAGGAGATACCGACCGCTGTTTTCTTC.

CDR3 in amino acids: CATSRGGVDNTQYF. For the CDR3, the DNA is TGTGCCACCAGCAGAGGGGGCGTAGATAATACGCAGTATTTT. The chain is built from TRBV15 and TRBJ2-3; perhaps TRBD1 as D (5 bases). Between the trimmed V and J ends, which lost 1 base and 7 bases, there was a span of 12 bases. The CDR3 loop spans 14 amino acids. The germline CDR1 and CDR2 sequences are LNHNV and YYDKDF (reference sequence). The variable domain in full, with the rest retrieved from reference TRBV15 and TRBJ2-3, is DAMVIQNPRYQVTQFGKPVTLSCSQTLNHNVMYWYQQKSSQAPKLLFHYYDKDFNNEADTPDNFQSRRPNTSFCFLDIRSPGLGDTAMYLCATSRGGVDNTQYFGPGTRLTVL.

DNA of the CDR3: TGTGCCAGCAGCTTGGCCAGTAGGGGCAACTATGGCTACACCTTC. Protein sequence: CASSLASRGNYGYTF. The chain joins TRBV5-4 to TRBJ1-2; possibly TRBD1 for D (5 bases). The CDR3 covers 15 residues. V was trimmed by 0 bases and J by 2 bases, leaving 11 bases between them. CDR1 and CDR2 (germline): SGHNT, YYREEE (reference sequence).

The J gene is TRBJ2-3, the V gene TRBV5-4, with TRBD2 matching 14 bases. CDR3 length: 18 residues. CDR1 is SGHNT and CDR2 is YYREEE in the germline V gene (reference sequence). The V and J ends lost 4 bases and 2 bases, in that order; junction bases with no gene match: 9. CDR3 sequence (DNA): TGTGCCAGCAGCCCCGGCCGACTAGCGGGGGGGGCCACAGATACGCAGTATTTT. Amino acid sequence: CASSPGRLAGGATDTQYF.

This sequence joins TRBV27 and TRBJ2-2, with 8 bases lining up with TRBD2. This CDR3 contains 14 residues. V was clipped by 7 bases and J by 6 bases; unmatched bases: 7. CDR1 is MNHEY and CDR2 is SMNVEV in the germline V gene (reference sequence). The CDR3 here is CASKSAGVAGELFF. CDR3 nucleotides: TGTGCCAGCAAATCAGCGGGAGTTGCCGGGGAGCTGTTTTTT.

This chain connects TRBV19 to TRBJ1-2, with D possibly matching TRBD1 (6 bases). Trimming removed 6 bases from V and 0 bases from J, with 11 bases in between. The CDR3 runs 14 residues. From germline, CDR1 is LNHDA and CDR2 SQIVND (reference sequence). The CDR3 DNA is TGTGCCAGTAGAAGGACAGCCTCTAACTATGGCTACACCTTC. Translated: CASRRTASNYGYTF.

The chain combines TRBV4-3 with TRBJ2-1; perhaps TRBD2 as D (6 bases). V shed 0 bases and J shed 6 bases, with 12 bases lying between them. This CDR3 has 15 residues. Germline CDR1 reads LGHNA; CDR2 reads YSLEER. CDR3 sequence (DNA): TGCGCCAGCAGCCAAGACACGGGGAGGTTCAATGAGCAGTTCTTC. This encodes CASSQDTGRFNEQFF.

This clone was detected once. V and J are TRBV18 and TRBJ1-2; D is unresolved. V lost 3 bases and J 7 bases, leaving 12 bases between the germline ends. This CDR3 has 13 residues. Germline assignment: CDR1 KGHSH and CDR2 LQKENI. Here the CDR3 DNA reads TGTGCCAGCTCACCCAATTTAGAAGCTGGCTACACCTTC. Its protein product is CASSPNLEAGYTF.

This clone was seen just once. This chain links TRBV30 with TRBJ1-1, with no clear D. The germline V gene has CDR1 GTSNPN and CDR2 SVGIG (reference sequence). This CDR3 has 12 residues. Trimming left V 1 base short and J 1 base short, with 4 bases between. This CDR3 is CAWSDRNTEAFF. The CDR3 region has the DNA TGTGCCTGGAGTGACAGGAACACTGAAGCTTTCTTT.

The DNA of the CDR3 is TGTGCCAGCAGCTTGGCGTCGGGCACTGAAGCTTTCTTT. It is translated as CASSLASGTEAFF. The chain carries TRBV5-6 and TRBJ1-1; D uncertain. This CDR3 has 13 amino acids. Trimming removed 0 bases from V and 4 bases from J, with 7 bases in between. CDR1 is SGHDT, CDR2 YYEEEE, per germline. Full variable domain (rest looked up from reference TRBV5-6 and TRBJ1-1): DAGVTQSPTHLIKTRGQQVTLRCSPKSGHDTVSWYQQALGQGPQFIFQYYEEEERQRGNFPDRFSGHQFPNYSSELNVNALLLGDSALYLCASSLASGTEAFFGQGTRLTVV.